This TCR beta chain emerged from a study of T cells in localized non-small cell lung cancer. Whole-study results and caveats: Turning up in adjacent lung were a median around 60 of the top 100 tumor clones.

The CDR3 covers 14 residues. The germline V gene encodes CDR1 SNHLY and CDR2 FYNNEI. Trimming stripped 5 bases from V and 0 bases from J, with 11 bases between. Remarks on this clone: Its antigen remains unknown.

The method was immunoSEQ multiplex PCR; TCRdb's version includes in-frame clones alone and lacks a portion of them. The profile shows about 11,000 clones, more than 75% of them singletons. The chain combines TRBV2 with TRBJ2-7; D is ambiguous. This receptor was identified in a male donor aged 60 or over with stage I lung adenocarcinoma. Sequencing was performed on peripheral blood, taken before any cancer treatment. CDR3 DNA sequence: TGTGCCAGCAGTCCCCCCACGGGCTCCTACGAGCAGTACTTC. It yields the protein CASSPPTGSYEQYF.